A selection of T cell receptor beta chains follows, all from one sample in a study of cytomegalovirus exposure and HLA in healthy donors. The data were produced by immunoSEQ multiplex PCR, yet TCRdb's version contains in-frame clones alone and is incomplete. The table lists tens of thousands of clones, about 96% of them singletons. The sample was PBMCs. Receptors were obtained from a man aged 18 to 35 in good health and CMV-seronegative. CDR3s include the opening cysteine and the closing phenylalanine or tryptophan. A D gene is named only where the DNA matches it firmly. Part of the rows lack a size; the others show once, few, many or a class for expanded clones.

V gene,clone size,J gene,D gene,CDR3 DNA,CDR3 protein
TRBV5-1,.,TRBJ1-5,.,TGCGCCAGCAGCTTAGACAGGCAGTCTCAGCCCCAGCATTTT,CASSLDRQSQPQHF
TRBV30,.,TRBJ1-2,.,TGTGCCTGGAGTGCAGAGACTACATATGGCTACACCTTC,CAWSAETTYGYTF
TRBV6-5,.,TRBJ1-4,.,TGTGCCAGCCTCGGGGGGGCTAATGAAAAACTGTTTTTT,CASLGGANEKLFF
TRBV5-1,.,TRBJ2-2,TRBD1,TGCGCCAGCAGCGGGGACAGGGGCACCGGGGAGCTGTTTTTT,CASSGDRGTGELFF
TRBV29-1,.,TRBJ2-7,TRBD1,TGCAGCGCTCCGCCCCGAAAGGGACAGGGGGTATACGAGCAGTACTTC,CSAPPRKGQGVYEQYF
TRBV5-1,.,TRBJ2-7,TRBD1,TGCGCCAGCAGCCCCTATCGACAGGGCTTCTCCTACGAGCAGTACTTC,CASSPYRQGFSYEQYF
TRBV19,.,TRBJ1-5,.,TGTGCCAGTAGTTCCTGGGGGGTGAATCAGCCCCAGCATTTT,CASSSWGVNQPQHF
TRBV5-1,.,TRBJ1-1,.,TGCGCCAGCAGGTCTCACAGGAACATGAACACTGAAGCTTTCTTT,CASRSHRNMNTEAFF
TRBV7-6,.,TRBJ2-1,.,TGTGCCAGCAGCTTAGCGTCGGGTCGGGTGAGCAATGAGCAGTTCTTC,CASSLASGRVSNEQFF
TRBV20-1,.,TRBJ1-2,.,TGCAGTGCTAGTTTCGGTGGCTACACCTTC,CSASFGGYTF
TRBV11-3,once,TRBJ1-1,.,TGTGCCAGCAGCTTGACAGGACAAGGGACTGAAGCTTTCTTT,CASSLTGQGTEAFF
TRBV4-1,.,TRBJ2-1,TRBD2,TGCGCCAGCAGCCGGAGCGGGAGTTCCTACAATGAGCAGTTCTTC,CASSRSGSSYNEQFF
TRBV21-1,.,TRBJ2-1,.,TGTGCCAGCAGCATCAGACAGGGATCGGGAAATGAGCAGTTCTTC,CASSIRQGSGNEQFF
TRBV6-6,.,TRBJ2-3,.,TGTGCCAGCAGTAAGCCCCCGACAGATACGCAGTATTTT,CASSKPPTDTQYF
TRBV10-3,.,TRBJ2-3,.,TGTGCCATCAGCGTCGCGACAGATACGCAGTATTTT,CAISVATDTQYF
TRBV11-2,.,TRBJ1-3,.,TGTGCCAGCAGCTCCTTTGGGCGCCTGCATGGAAACACCATATATTTT,CASSSFGRLHGNTIYF
TRBV28,.,TRBJ2-2,.,TGTGCCAGCAGTAACCGGAGGCCGGGACAATTTAGGGGGACCGGGGAGCTGTTTTTT,CASSNRRPGQFRGTGELFF
TRBV10-3,.,TRBJ1-4,.,TGTGCCATCAAGGGCCAGGGTTTGGGTGAAAAACTGTTTTTT,CAIKGQGLGEKLFF
TRBV7-2,once,TRBJ2-1,TRBD2,TGTGCCAGCAGCTTAAGAGCGGGAGAGGCTGAGCAGTTCTTC,CASSLRAGEAEQFF
TRBV7-2,.,TRBJ1-5,.,TGTGCCAGCAGCTTAGGTGGCGGCTATAGCAATCAGCCCCAGCATTTT,CASSLGGGYSNQPQHF
TRBV11-3,.,TRBJ2-1,TRBD2,TGTGCCAGCAGCTTAGATTCTACTAGCGGAATCTTTGAGCAGTTCTTC,CASSLDSTSGIFEQFF
TRBV7-9,.,TRBJ2-3,.,TGTGCCAGCAGCTTAGTCCCAGGGGATACGCAGTATTTT,CASSLVPGDTQYF
TRBV27,.,TRBJ2-1,.,TGTGCCAGCGGACTCTACAATGAGCAGTTCTTC,CASGLYNEQFF
TRBV6-6,.,TRBJ1-4,TRBD1,TGTGCCAGCAGCGAGGGGGCCAGGGGGACTAATGAAAAACTGTTTTTT,CASSEGARGTNEKLFF
TRBV7-9,once,TRBJ2-7,.,TGTGCCAGCAGCTTAGGGGCAGGCTACTACGAGCAGTACTTC,CASSLGAGYYEQYF
TRBV5-1,.,TRBJ1-5,.,TGCGCCAGCAGCTTGGAGCCCGAGGAGCCCCAGCATTTT,CASSLEPEEPQHF
TRBV6-1,.,TRBJ2-5,.,TGTGCCAGCAGTGAAGCTAGACAGATCCAAGAGACCCAGTACTTC,CASSEARQIQETQYF
TRBV27,.,TRBJ2-6,TRBD1,TGTGCCAGCAGTTCCCCGGGACAGGGGGTAGGCGTCCTGACTTTC,CASSSPGQGVGVLTF
TRBV7-9,.,TRBJ1-1,.,TGTGCCAGCAGCCCGACAGGAGGTACTGAAGCTTTCTTT,CASSPTGGTEAFF
TRBV5-1,.,TRBJ1-5,TRBD1,TGCGCCAGCAGCTTGGAGGGACAGGGGAATCAGCCCCAGCATTTT,CASSLEGQGNQPQHF
TRBV28,.,TRBJ1-5,.,TGTGCCAGCAGACTTCGTGGCAATCAGCCCCAGCATTTT,CASRLRGNQPQHF
TRBV7-3,.,TRBJ2-5,.,TGTGCCAGCAGCCCTCGGCCGGGGGAGACCCAGTACTTC,CASSPRPGETQYF
TRBV11-2,.,TRBJ2-3,.,TGTGCCAGCAGCTTAAACTCTGGAGATACGCAGTATTTT,CASSLNSGDTQYF